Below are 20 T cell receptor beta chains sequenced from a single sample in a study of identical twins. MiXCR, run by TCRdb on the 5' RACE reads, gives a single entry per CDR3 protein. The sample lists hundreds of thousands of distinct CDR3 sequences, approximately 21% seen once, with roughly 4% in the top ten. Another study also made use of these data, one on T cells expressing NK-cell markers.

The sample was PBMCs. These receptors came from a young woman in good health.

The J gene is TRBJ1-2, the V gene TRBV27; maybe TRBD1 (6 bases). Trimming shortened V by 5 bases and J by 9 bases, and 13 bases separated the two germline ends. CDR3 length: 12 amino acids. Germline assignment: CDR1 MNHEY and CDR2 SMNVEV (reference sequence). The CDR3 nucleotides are TGTGCCAGCAGTAGACAGGCTGGAAGCTACACCTTC. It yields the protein CASSRQAGSYTF.

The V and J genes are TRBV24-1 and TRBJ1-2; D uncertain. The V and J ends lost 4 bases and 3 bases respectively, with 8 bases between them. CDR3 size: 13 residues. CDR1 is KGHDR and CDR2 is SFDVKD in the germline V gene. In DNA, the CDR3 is TGTGCCACCAGTGACGGGGAGGACTATGGCTACACCTTC. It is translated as CATSDGEDYGYTF.

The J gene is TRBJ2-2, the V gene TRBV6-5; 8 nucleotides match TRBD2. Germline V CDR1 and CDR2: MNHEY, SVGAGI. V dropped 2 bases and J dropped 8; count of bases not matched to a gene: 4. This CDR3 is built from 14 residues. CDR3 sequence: CASSYVIAGGELFF. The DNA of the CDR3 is TGTGCCAGCAGTTACGTGATAGCGGGGGGGGAGCTGTTTTTT.

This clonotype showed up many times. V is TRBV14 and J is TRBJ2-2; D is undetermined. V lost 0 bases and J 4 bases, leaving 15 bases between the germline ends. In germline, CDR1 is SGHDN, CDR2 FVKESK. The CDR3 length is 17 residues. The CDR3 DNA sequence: TGTGCCAGCAGCCAAGATTTGACCCCAAAATTCACCGGGGAGCTGTTTTTT. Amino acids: CASSQDLTPKFTGELFF.

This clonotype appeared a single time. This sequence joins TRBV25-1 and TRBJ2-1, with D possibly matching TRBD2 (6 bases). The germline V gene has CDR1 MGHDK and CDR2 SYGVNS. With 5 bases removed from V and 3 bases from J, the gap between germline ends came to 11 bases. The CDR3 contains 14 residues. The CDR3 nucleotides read TGTGCCAGCAGTACGCGGGGAGACTACAATGAGCAGTTCTTC. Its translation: CASSTRGDYNEQFF.

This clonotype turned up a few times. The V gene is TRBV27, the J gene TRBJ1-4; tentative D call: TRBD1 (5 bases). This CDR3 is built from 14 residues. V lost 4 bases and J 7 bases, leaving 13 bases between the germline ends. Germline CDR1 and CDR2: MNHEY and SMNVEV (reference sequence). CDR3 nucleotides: TGTGCCAGCAGTTACGGAGGGGCTCGTGAAAAACTGTTTTTT. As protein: CASSYGGAREKLFF. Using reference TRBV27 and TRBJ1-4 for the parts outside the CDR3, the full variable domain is EAQVTQNPRYLITVTGKKLTVTCSQNMNHEYMSWYRQDPGLGLRQIYYSMNVEVTDKGDVPEGYKVSRKEKRNFPLILESPSPNQTSLYFCASSYGGAREKLFFGSGTQLSVL.

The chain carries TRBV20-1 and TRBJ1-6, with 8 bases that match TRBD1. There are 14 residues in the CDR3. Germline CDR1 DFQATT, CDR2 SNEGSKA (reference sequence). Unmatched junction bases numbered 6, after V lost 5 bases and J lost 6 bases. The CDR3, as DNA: TGCAGTGCTTTCGGAGGACAGGGTAATTCACCCCTCCACTTT. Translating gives CSAFGGQGNSPLHF.

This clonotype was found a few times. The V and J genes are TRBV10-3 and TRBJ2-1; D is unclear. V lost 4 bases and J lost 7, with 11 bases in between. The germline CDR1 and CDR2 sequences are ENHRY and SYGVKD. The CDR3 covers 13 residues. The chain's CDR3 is CAISVNPRNEQFF. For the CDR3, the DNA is TGTGCCATCAGTGTGAACCCGAGGAATGAGCAGTTCTTC.

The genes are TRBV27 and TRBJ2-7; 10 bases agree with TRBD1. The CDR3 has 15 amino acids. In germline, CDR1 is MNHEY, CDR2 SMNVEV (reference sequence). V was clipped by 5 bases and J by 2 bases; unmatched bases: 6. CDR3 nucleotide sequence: TGTGCCAGCAGTACAGGACAGGGGGGCCCCTACGAGCAGTACTTC. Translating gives CASSTGQGGPYEQYF.

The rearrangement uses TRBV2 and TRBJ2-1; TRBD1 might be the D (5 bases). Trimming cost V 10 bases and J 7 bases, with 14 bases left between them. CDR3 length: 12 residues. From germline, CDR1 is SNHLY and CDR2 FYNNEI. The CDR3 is CANSRVSNEQFF. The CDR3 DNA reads TGTGCCAACTCCAGGGTCTCGAATGAGCAGTTCTTC.

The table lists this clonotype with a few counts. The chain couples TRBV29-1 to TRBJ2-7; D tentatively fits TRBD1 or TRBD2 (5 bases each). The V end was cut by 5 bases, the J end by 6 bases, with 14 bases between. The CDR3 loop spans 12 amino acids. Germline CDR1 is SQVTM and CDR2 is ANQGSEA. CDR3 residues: CSVSPGDGEQYF. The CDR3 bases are TGCAGCGTTAGTCCTGGGGACGGCGAGCAGTACTTC.

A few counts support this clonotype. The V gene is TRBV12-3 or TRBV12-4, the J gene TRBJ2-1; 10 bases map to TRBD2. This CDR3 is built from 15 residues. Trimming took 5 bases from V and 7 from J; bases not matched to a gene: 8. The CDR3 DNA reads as TGTGCCAGCAGTAGTTGGGCTAGCGGGAGAAATGAGCAGTTCTTC. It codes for CASSSWASGRNEQFF.

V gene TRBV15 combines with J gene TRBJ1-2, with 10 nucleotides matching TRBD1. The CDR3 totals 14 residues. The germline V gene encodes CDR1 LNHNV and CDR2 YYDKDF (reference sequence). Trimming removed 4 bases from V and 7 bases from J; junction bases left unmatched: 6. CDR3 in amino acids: CATSTDRGLRGYTF. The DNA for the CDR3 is TGTGCCACCAGCACAGACAGGGGGCTGCGTGGCTACACCTTC.

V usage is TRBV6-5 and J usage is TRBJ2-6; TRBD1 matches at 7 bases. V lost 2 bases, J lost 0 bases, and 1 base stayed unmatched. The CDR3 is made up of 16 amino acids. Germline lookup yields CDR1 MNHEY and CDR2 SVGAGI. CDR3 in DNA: TGTGCCAGCAGTTACCAGGGGGACTCTGGGGCCAACGTCCTGACTTTC. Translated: CASSYQGDSGANVLTF.

The CDR3 reads CASSRMTKATSDTQYF. CDR3 DNA sequence: TGTGCCAGCAGTCGGATGACTAAAGCGACTTCAGATACGCAGTATTTT. The V gene is TRBV12-3 or TRBV12-4, the J gene TRBJ2-3; perhaps TRBD2 as D (5 bases). This CDR3 is 16 amino acids long. V was clipped by 5 bases and J by 4 bases, with 19 bases between them.

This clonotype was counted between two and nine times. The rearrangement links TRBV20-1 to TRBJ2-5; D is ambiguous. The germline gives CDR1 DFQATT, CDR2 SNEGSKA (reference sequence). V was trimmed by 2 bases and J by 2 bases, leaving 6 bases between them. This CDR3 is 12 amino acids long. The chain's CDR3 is CSARSRQETQYF. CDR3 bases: TGCAGTGCTAGATCTAGACAAGAGACCCAGTACTTC.

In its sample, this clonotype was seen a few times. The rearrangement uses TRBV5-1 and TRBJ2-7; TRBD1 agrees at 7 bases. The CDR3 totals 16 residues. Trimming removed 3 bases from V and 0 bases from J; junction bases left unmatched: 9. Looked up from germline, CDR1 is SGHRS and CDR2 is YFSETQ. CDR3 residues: CASSSPTWDSSYEQYF. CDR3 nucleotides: TGCGCCAGCAGCTCCCCCACCTGGGACAGCTCCTACGAGCAGTACTTC.

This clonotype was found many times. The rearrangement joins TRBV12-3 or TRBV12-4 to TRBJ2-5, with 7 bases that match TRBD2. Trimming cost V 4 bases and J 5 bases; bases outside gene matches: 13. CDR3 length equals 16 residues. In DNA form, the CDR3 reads TGTGCCAGCAGTTCCTCCCTCTCTAGTAGCGGGGAGACCCAGTACTTC. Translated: CASSSSLSSSGETQYF.

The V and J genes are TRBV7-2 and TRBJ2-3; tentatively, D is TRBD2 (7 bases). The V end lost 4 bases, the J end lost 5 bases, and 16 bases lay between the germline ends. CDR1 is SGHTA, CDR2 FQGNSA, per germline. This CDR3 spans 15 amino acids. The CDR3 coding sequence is TGTGCCAGCAGCTCATGGGCGGGGGCGGTAGATACGCAGTATTTT. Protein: CASSSWAGAVDTQYF.

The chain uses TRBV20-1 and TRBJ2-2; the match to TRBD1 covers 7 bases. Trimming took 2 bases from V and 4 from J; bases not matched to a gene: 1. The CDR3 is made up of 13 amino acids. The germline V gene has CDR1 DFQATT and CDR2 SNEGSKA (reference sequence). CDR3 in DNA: TGCAGTGCTAGACACAGGGGCACCGGGGAGCTGTTTTTT. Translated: CSARHRGTGELFF.